Listed here is a single T cell receptor (beta chain). Its antigen is undetermined. Germline V gene sequence: CDR1 LNHDA, CDR2 SQIVND (reference sequence). This CDR3 comprises 12 residues. Germline trimming cut 6 bases from V and 2 bases from J; bases unmatched to any gene: 0. This sample was included in a study of T cell responses to AZD1222 COVID-19 vaccine. Study at large: Pooled together were second doses at about 4 or about 12 weeks.

Whole-study findings and limits: There were repertoire samples only from the period after the peak T cell response. Baseline serostatus was positive in only a handful of AZD1222 recipients. Donors were mostly white British, more females; clonal diversity possibly underestimated.

Sequencing was performed with immunoSEQ multiplex PCR; in TCRdb, only in-frame clones are kept and a portion is missing. The profile shows 100,000 or so clones, roughly 85% of them singletons. The chain uses TRBV19 and TRBJ2-5, with TRBD1 matching over 7 bases. This sample comprised peripheral blood, obtained on day 0 of AZD1222 vaccination. The receptor comes from an adult in good health. The CDR3 coding sequence is TGTGCCAGTAGGGGACAGCAAGAGACCCAGTACTTC. It specifies CASRGQQETQYF.